This T cell receptor (beta chain) stems from a study of spatial heterogeneity in lung cancer. Time point here: sample taken at primary tumor resection. Unsorted samples of tumor, nontumor lung or frozen PBMC had their whole RNA sequenced. Samples were donated by 72 untreated early-stage non-small cell lung cancer patients. Germline CDR1 is SGHTA and CDR2 is FQGNSA. This CDR3 has 13 residues. The V end lost 5 bases, the J end lost 2 bases, and 7 bases lay between the germline ends. TCRdb analysed the 5' RACE reads with MiXCR anew, one entry per CDR3 protein. This table has roughly 12,000 distinct CDR3 sequences, about a sixth appearing once.

The TCR sequence derives from a male donor with early-stage non-small cell lung cancer. Sequences were derived from PBMCs, sampled at surgery. This chain joins TRBV7-2 and TRBJ2-1; D is unresolved. CDR3 in amino acids: CASSPQPYNEQFF. The CDR3 coding sequence is TGTGCCAGCAGCCCCCAGCCCTACAATGAGCAGTTCTTC.